This record looks at one T cell receptor beta chain sequence and its context. Profiling relied on immunoSEQ multiplex PCR, and the TCRdb table lists in-frame clones only, not all of them. The sample consists of about 56,000 clones, 85% of them appearing once. The data derive from a study of PD-L1 blockade in urothelial cancer. The time point: pretreatment peripheral blood. The sequence was collected from a man aged 70 or older with urothelial cancer. Specimen: PBMCs, collected around atezolizumab (anti-PD-L1) treatment.

Here the CDR3 DNA reads TGTGCCAGCAGCTCCGGACAGACGACTTTCTTT. Its translation is CASSSGQTTFF. V and J are TRBV7-9 and TRBJ1-1; the D gene is possibly TRBD1 (6 bases). The CDR3 loop spans 11 amino acids. Looked up from germline, CDR1 is SEHNR and CDR2 is FQNEAQ (reference sequence). Trimming pared 4 bases from V and 12 bases from J, leaving 12 bases between.